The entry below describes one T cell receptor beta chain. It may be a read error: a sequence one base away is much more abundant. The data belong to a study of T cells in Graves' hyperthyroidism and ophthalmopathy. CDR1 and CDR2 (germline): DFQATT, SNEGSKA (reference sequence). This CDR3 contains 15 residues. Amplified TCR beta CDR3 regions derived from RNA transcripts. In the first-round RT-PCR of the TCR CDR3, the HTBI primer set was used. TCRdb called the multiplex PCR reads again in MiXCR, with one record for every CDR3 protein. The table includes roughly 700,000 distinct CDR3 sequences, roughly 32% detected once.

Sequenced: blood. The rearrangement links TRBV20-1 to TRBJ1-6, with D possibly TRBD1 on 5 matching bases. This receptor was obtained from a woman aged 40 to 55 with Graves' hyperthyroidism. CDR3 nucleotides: TGCAGTGTTAGAGTCCGGGGGATAGTTCATTCACCCCTCCACTTT. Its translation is CSVRVRGIVHSPLHF.